What follows is one TCR beta chain and its context. Its antigen is not identified. The data are from a study of identifying expanded T cells in peripheral blood. Data came from immunoSEQ multiplex PCR; TCRdb stores just in-frame clones and leaves some out. The table has roughly 100,000 clones, around 88% seen once. No infections or other immune events were documented during collection. This CDR3 spans 15 amino acids. Deletions cut 1 base from V and 2 bases from J, with 12 bases between. In germline, CDR1 is LGHNA, CDR2 YSLEER. Study-level findings and limits: Approximately 2-week clone count variance significantly increased as total template count grew. Over approximately two and four weeks, about 15 and 19 clones changed, versus roughly 1.2 between replicates.

This TCR was sampled from a person aged 18 to 75 in good health. The V gene is TRBV4-3, the J gene TRBJ2-7; either TRBD1 or TRBD2 may supply D (6 bases each). Sequencing input: blood. The CDR3 is CASSQGGAPTYEQYF. The DNA for the CDR3 is TGCGCCAGCAGCCAAGGGGGGGCCCCGACCTACGAGCAGTACTTC.